Following are 24 T cell receptor beta chains from one sample sequenced in a study of shared clonotypes between healthy human individuals. Selected positively for CCR7 and CD45RO-negative, naive CD8 cells excluded terminally differentiated effector memory CD45RA+ cells. Generated by immunoSEQ multiplex PCR, the TCRdb table keeps only in-frame clones and is missing some. The top ten hold approximately 1.2% of the sample, which has 2 million or so clones, less than 95% seen once. Sequenced material: naive CD8+ T cells sorted from blood. The receptors were gathered from a man aged 18 to 30 in good health.

This rearrangement joins TRBV5-1 to TRBJ2-7; D is tentatively TRBD1 or TRBD2 (6 bases each). V was trimmed by 1 base and J by 0 bases, leaving 20 bases between them. The CDR3 runs 18 residues. Germline V CDR1 and CDR2: SGHRS, YFSETQ. The CDR3 region is CASSLYPMGGRSSYEQYF. The DNA of the CDR3 is TGCGCCAGCAGCTTGTACCCGATGGGGGGCCGAAGCTCCTACGAGCAGTACTTC.

The chain uses TRBV19 and TRBJ2-5, with D hard to call. Trimming took off 3 bases at V and 5 bases at J, with 13 bases between the two ends. The length of the CDR3 is 14 residues. Germline-derived CDR1 and CDR2 are LNHDA and SQIVND (reference sequence). CDR3 nucleotide sequence: TGTGCCAGTAGTATTCGGTCCAATCGGGAGACCCAGTACTTC. The encoded protein is CASSIRSNRETQYF. Complete variable domain (other parts from reference TRBV19 and TRBJ2-5): DGGITQSPKYLFRKEGQNVTLSCEQNLNHDAMYWYRQDPGQGLRLIYYSQIVNDFQKGDIAEGYSVSREKKESFPLTVTSAQKNPTAFYLCASSIRSNRETQYFGPGTRLLVL.

This chain connects TRBV29-1 to TRBJ1-4, with D possibly TRBD1 on 5 matching bases. The length of the CDR3 is 12 residues. Per germline, CDR1 SQVTM and CDR2 ANQGSEA. Trimming shortened V by 7 bases and J by 8 bases, and 14 bases separated the two germline ends. For the CDR3, the DNA is TGCAGCGCTCGGGACGGGGAAGAAAAACTGTTTTTT. This codes for CSARDGEEKLFF.

The chain employs TRBV29-1 and TRBJ2-7; 11 bases line up with TRBD1. V trimming: 7 bases; J trimming: 3 bases; junction bases outside the gene matches: 14. Germline assignment: CDR1 SQVTM and CDR2 ANQGSEA. The CDR3 has 16 residues. In DNA form, the CDR3 reads TGCAGCGCCTTCGGGGACAGGGGGGTTTATCGCTACGAGCAGTACTTC. Translated: CSAFGDRGVYRYEQYF.

The gene calls are TRBV6-1 and TRBJ2-7, with a tentative D call TRBD2 (6 bases). Germline V lookup: CDR1 MNHNS, CDR2 SASEGT. This CDR3 comprises 17 residues. V was trimmed by 2 bases and J by 3 bases, leaving 20 bases between them. This chain's CDR3 is CASSEFSGTIANYEQYF. The DNA of the CDR3 is TGTGCCAGCAGTGAATTTAGCGGCACAATAGCGAACTACGAGCAGTACTTC.

The J gene is TRBJ2-7, the V gene TRBV5-1; D unclear. CDR1 and CDR2 (germline): SGHRS, YFSETQ. V lost 2 bases and J 1 base, leaving 10 bases between the germline ends. The CDR3 sequence is 14 residues long. CDR3 residues: CASSLTEQSYEQYF. As DNA, the CDR3 is TGCGCCAGCAGCTTAACAGAACAGTCCTACGAGCAGTACTTC.

This chain joins TRBV9 and TRBJ2-1, with 10 bases identical to TRBD1. CDR1 is SGDLS, CDR2 YYNGEE, per germline. With 3 bases clipped from V and 7 bases from J, the junction kept 7 bases outside the gene matches. CDR3 length: 15 amino acids. CDR3 in DNA: TGTGCCAGCAGCGGTGGGACAGGGGCCCGGAATGAGCAGTTCTTC. This translates into CASSGGTGARNEQFF.

As concerns this clone: The same CDR3 is also encoded by other DNA sequences in this sample. The rearrangement links TRBV4-3 to TRBJ2-1, with D unresolved. V dropped 0 bases and J dropped 5 bases, with 8 bases sitting between them. Germline CDR1 LGHNA, CDR2 YSLEER. The CDR3 is made up of 14 amino acids. As DNA, the CDR3 is TGCGCCAGCAGCCAAGATAGGGCCGACAATGAGCAGTTCTTC. Encoded protein: CASSQDRADNEQFF.

This clone was found once. The chain links TRBV6-6 to TRBJ1-3; no clear D gene. This CDR3 has 11 residues. Trimming pared 5 bases from V and 8 bases from J, leaving 7 bases between. CDR1 is MNHNY, CDR2 SVGAGI, per germline (reference sequence). CDR3: CASSIGDTIYF. CDR3 sequence (DNA): TGTGCCAGCAGTATAGGCGACACCATATATTTT.

The chain employs TRBV14 and TRBJ2-2; D gene uncertain. The germline V gene has CDR1 SGHDN and CDR2 FVKESK. This CDR3 is 13 amino acids long. Trimming took off 3 bases at V and 3 bases at J, with 5 bases between the two ends. The DNA of the CDR3 is TGTGCCAGCAGCCAGGTGGACACCGGGGAGCTGTTTTTT. It is translated as CASSQVDTGELFF.

The V gene is TRBV5-4, the J gene TRBJ1-2, with TRBD1 as a possible D gene (5 bases). The CDR3 is 15 amino acids. The germline V gene encodes CDR1 SGHNT and CDR2 YYREEE (reference sequence). The V end lost 5 bases, the J end lost 4 bases, and 18 bases lay between the germline ends. The CDR3 DNA reads TGTGCCAGCAGTCCGGTACAGGCCACCCCCTATGGCTACACCTTC. Amino acids: CASSPVQATPYGYTF.

J is TRBJ2-7 and V is TRBV5-1; 12 bases match TRBD1. CDR1 and CDR2 (germline): SGHRS, YFSETQ. The CDR3 is 15 residues long. V shed 3 bases, J shed 2 bases, and the junction held 3 bases outside the gene matches. The CDR3 is CASSSGQGATYEQYF. DNA for the CDR3: TGCGCCAGCAGCTCGGGACAGGGGGCGACCTACGAGCAGTACTTC.

This chain connects TRBV30 to TRBJ2-1, with no clear D. Germline loops: CDR1 GTSNPN, CDR2 SVGIG (reference sequence). The V and J ends lost 1 base and 4 bases respectively, with 11 bases between them. This CDR3 is built from 14 residues. As DNA, the CDR3 is TGTGCCTGGAGTGGGTGGACCGTATACAATGAGCAGTTCTTC. Protein: CAWSGWTVYNEQFF.

The J gene is TRBJ2-7, the V gene TRBV19; TRBD2 matches at 11 bases. V was pared by 6 bases and J by 2 bases, with 12 bases of the junction left unmatched. The germline V gene encodes CDR1 LNHDA and CDR2 SQIVND (reference sequence). The CDR3 sequence is 17 residues long. CDR3 DNA: TGTGCCAGTAGCATTAAGGCACTAGCGGGAGCGACCTACGAGCAGTACTTC. It yields the protein CASSIKALAGATYEQYF. Supplemented by reference TRBV19 and TRBJ2-7, the full variable domain reads DGGITQSPKYLFRKEGQNVTLSCEQNLNHDAMYWYRQDPGQGLRLIYYSQIVNDFQKGDIAEGYSVSREKKESFPLTVTSAQKNPTAFYLCASSIKALAGATYEQYFGPGTRLTVT.

The chain combines TRBV4-3 with TRBJ2-7; TRBD2 aligns across 11 bases. Germline values: CDR1 LGHNA, CDR2 YSLEER. There are 16 residues in the CDR3. Trimming cost V 1 base and J 5 bases; bases outside gene matches: 7. CDR3 sequence: CASSQGLAGPWDEQYF. DNA for the CDR3: TGCGCCAGCAGCCAAGGACTAGCGGGACCCTGGGACGAGCAGTACTTC.

The chain links TRBV6-4 to TRBJ2-7, with unresolved D. The V gene's germline CDR1 is MRHNA and CDR2 SNTAGT. V was cut by 8 bases and J by 2 bases, with 19 bases left in between. The CDR3 is made up of 15 amino acids. CDR3 residues: CASPPRQTRAYEQYF. The CDR3 region has the DNA TGTGCCAGCCCCCCCAGGCAGACTCGGGCCTACGAGCAGTACTTC.

The chain recombines TRBV13 with TRBJ2-7; possible D gene TRBD1, 6 bases. Per the germline V gene, CDR1 is PRHDT and CDR2 is FYEKMQ (reference sequence). The CDR3 totals 14 residues. Trimming cost V 1 base and J 6 bases, with 13 bases left between them. CDR3 sequence reads: CASSLDGQLGEQYF. The CDR3 bases are TGTGCCAGCAGCTTAGATGGACAGTTGGGCGAGCAGTACTTC.

The V and J genes are TRBV19 and TRBJ2-7; TRBD2 might be the D (6 bases). This CDR3 contains 15 residues. The V end lost 3 bases, the J end lost 2 bases, and 14 bases lay between the germline ends. Germline CDR1 LNHDA, CDR2 SQIVND (reference sequence). The CDR3 here is CASSILGRDPYEQYF. The CDR3 DNA reads TGTGCCAGTAGTATTTTGGGGCGGGACCCCTACGAGCAGTACTTC.

As concerns this clone: The junction differs from germline at one of its ends, possibly a read error. The J gene is TRBJ2-3, the V gene TRBV7-7; the match to TRBD2 covers 7 bases. CDR1 SSHAT and CDR2 FNYEAQ come from the germline V gene (reference sequence). The CDR3 is 17 amino acids. The CDR3 is CASSPSRPSGGTDTQYF. In nucleotides, the CDR3 is TGTGCTAGCAGCCCCTCCCGTCCTAGCGGAGGAACAGATACGCAGTATTTT.

With regard to this clone: A read error may produce the germline difference seen at one junction end. This chain links TRBV7-7 with TRBJ2-5; D gene uncertain. The CDR3 contains 13 residues. The germline V gene has CDR1 SSHAT and CDR2 FNYEAQ (reference sequence). Here the CDR3 reads CASSFRIGETQYF. CDR3 sequence (DNA): TGTGCTAGCAGCTTTAGAATAGGGGAGACCCAGTACTTC.

V is TRBV7-8 and J is TRBJ1-4, with 12 positions matching TRBD1. The V gene's germline CDR1 is SGHVS and CDR2 FQNEAQ. Trimming at V came to 3 bases and at J to 8 bases, leaving 7 bases not matched to a gene. The CDR3 contains 16 residues. The DNA of the CDR3 is TGTGCCAGCAGCTTCCAAGTGGGACAGGGGGCAGAAAAACTGTTTTTT. This translates into CASSFQVGQGAEKLFF.

This chain links TRBV29-1 with TRBJ1-1, with 7 bases lining up with TRBD1. The CDR3 totals 13 residues. CDR1 is SQVTM and CDR2 is ANQGSEA in the germline V gene. J gave up 6 bases and V 4 bases, and 8 bases lay outside the gene matches. The CDR3 bases are TGCAGCGTTGCAGGGGGAGGGAAGGCTGAAGCTTTCTTT. Protein product: CSVAGGGKAEAFF.

This chain joins TRBV11-2 and TRBJ2-1, with D hard to call. The CDR3 extends over 14 amino acids. Germline V lookup: CDR1 SGHAT, CDR2 FQNNGV. Between the trimmed V and J ends, which lost 0 bases and 6 bases, there was a span of 9 bases. CDR3: CASSLDVPLNEQFF. CDR3 sequence (DNA): TGTGCCAGCAGCTTAGATGTACCCCTCAATGAGCAGTTCTTC.

This chain links TRBV4-1 with TRBJ1-1, with D unresolved. V lost 2 bases, J lost 4 bases, and 8 bases lay in between. Germline values: CDR1 MGHRA, CDR2 YSYEKL. The CDR3 runs to 13 residues. For the CDR3, the DNA is TGCGCCAGCAGCCAACTTCCCGGCACTGAAGCTTTCTTT. It is translated as CASSQLPGTEAFF.